This T cell receptor beta chain was identified during a study of cytomegalovirus exposure and HLA in healthy donors. Overall study findings and caveats: The authors enumerated over 150 TCR beta chains as linked to cytomegalovirus. About 87% or about 30% of the time was how often most TCR beta V segments were productive, according to an earlier analysis. By HLA locus, TCR association rates varied in a later analysis, with DRB1 showing the most and HLA-C the fewest. Some V segments (TRBV6-2 and TRBV6-3 among them) were excluded as indistinguishable.

CDR1 KGHSH and CDR2 LQKENI come from the germline V gene. J gave up 2 bases and V 2 bases, and 8 bases lay outside the gene matches. The CDR3 consists of 16 residues. Primers for the PCR totalled 60 Vbeta and 13 Jbeta. This table comes from immunoSEQ multiplex PCR, and its TCRdb copy is limited to in-frame clones, with some not included. The sample lists approximately 74,000 clones; about three quarters were seen once. With respect to this clone: The antigen is not known.

Sequenced: PBMCs. The receptor's source is a man aged 35 to 55 in good health and CMV-seronegative. The J gene is TRBJ1-2, the V gene TRBV18; TRBD1 matches 7 bases. CDR3 sequence (DNA): TGTGCCAGCTCACCAGATCTTGGCAGGGGGAACTATGGCTACACCTTC. Its translation is CASSPDLGRGNYGYTF.